These 12 T cell receptor beta chains came from one sample sequenced in a study of blood T cell repertoires in COVID-19. This table comes from immunoSEQ multiplex PCR, and its TCRdb copy is limited to in-frame clones, with some not included. Seen here are approximately 44,000 clones, approximately 92% observed once, and the top ten hold about 0.34%. The sequencing sample was made of peripheral blood. These TCRs come from a man in his fifties or sixties with COVID-19, enrolled during active disease.

This rearrangement joins TRBV5-5 to TRBJ1-3, with 10 nucleotides matching TRBD1. The CDR3 runs 16 residues. Germline CDR1 SGHKS, CDR2 YYEKEE (reference sequence). The junction had 4 bases not matched to a gene; V was cut back by 0 bases and J by 4 bases. CDR3 DNA sequence: TGTGCCAGCAGCTTGGTGGGGACAGGGGTCGGAAACACCATATATTTT. Residues: CASSLVGTGVGNTIYF.

This rearrangement joins TRBV28 to TRBJ2-3, with D perhaps TRBD2 (5 bases). This CDR3 contains 14 residues. Looked up from germline, CDR1 is MDHEN and CDR2 is SYDVKM. Trimming shortened V by 2 bases and J by 1 base, and 7 bases separated the two germline ends. The CDR3 loop reads CASSLERGTDTQYF. Written as DNA, the CDR3 is TGTGCCAGCAGTTTAGAGAGGGGCACAGATACGCAGTATTTT.

The CDR3 protein is CASSERGYTIYF. The CDR3 DNA reads as TGTGCCAGCAGTGAACGGGGATACACCATATATTTT. The genes are TRBV2 and TRBJ1-3; D ambiguous. The CDR3 totals 12 residues. The germline V gene encodes CDR1 SNHLY and CDR2 FYNNEI. V dropped 2 bases and J dropped 8 bases, with 7 bases sitting between them.

The CDR3 region is CASRPGHSNYGYTF. The CDR3 region has the DNA TGTGCCAGCAGGCCGGGACACTCTAACTATGGCTACACCTTC. The chain recombines TRBV28 with TRBJ1-2; a weak D match, TRBD1 (6 bases). Between the trimmed V and J ends, which lost 6 bases and 0 bases, there was a span of 11 bases. The CDR3 consists of 14 residues. Germline V gene data show CDR1 as MDHEN and CDR2 as SYDVKM.

V is TRBV20-1 and J is TRBJ1-2; 7 bases match TRBD1. Germline V lookup: CDR1 DFQATT, CDR2 SNEGSKA (reference sequence). Germline trimming cut 3 bases from V and 8 bases from J; bases unmatched to any gene: 15. This CDR3 has 15 residues. The CDR3 nucleotides are TGCAGTGCTAGTCCCCCGGCAGGGGGAGAGAGAGGCTACACCTTC. Translation: CSASPPAGGERGYTF.

The chain links TRBV30 to TRBJ1-2; 7 bases line up with TRBD1. The J segment lost 8 bases and the V segment lost 1 base, leaving 13 bases of the junction unmatched. The germline V gene encodes CDR1 GTSNPN and CDR2 SVGIG (reference sequence). There are 15 residues in the CDR3. As DNA, the CDR3 is TGTGCCTGGAGTGCCGGAGGGGCAGGGGGTTCCGGCTACACCTTC. As protein: CAWSAGGAGGSGYTF.

The CDR3 DNA reads TGTGCCAGCAGCCCCCCAATCGGACTAGCTTCAAATGAGCAGTTCTTC. Translated, it gives CASSPPIGLASNEQFF. V is TRBV4-2 and J is TRBJ2-1; 8 bases are shared with TRBD2. The CDR3 is 16 residues long. V shed 4 bases and J 7 bases; nucleotides not matched to a gene: 12. CDR1 and CDR2 from the germline V gene are LGHNA and YNFKEQ.

The chain links TRBV3-1 (or the pseudogene TRBV3-2) to TRBJ2-7; 8 bases are shared with TRBD1. Germline trimming cut 8 bases from V and 5 bases from J; bases unmatched to any gene: 14. The CDR3 has 15 amino acids. The germline gives CDR1 LGHDT, CDR2 YNNKEL (reference sequence). The chain's CDR3 is CASAPRDRMGNEQYF. CDR3 bases: TGTGCCAGCGCCCCCCGGGACAGGATGGGGAACGAGCAGTACTTC.

The chain couples TRBV7-2 to TRBJ2-3; 8 nucleotides align to TRBD1. The CDR3 covers 15 residues. Per the germline V gene, CDR1 is SGHTA and CDR2 is FQGNSA. The V and J ends lost 5 bases and 5 bases, in that order; junction bases with no gene match: 9. CDR3 in amino acids: CASSRFPGTGDTQYF. CDR3 coding DNA: TGTGCCAGCAGCCGGTTCCCAGGGACAGGAGATACGCAGTATTTT.

This clone has only one observation. V gene TRBV30 combines with J gene TRBJ1-1, with TRBD1 identical over 10 bases. The CDR3 is 16 residues long. CDR1 is GTSNPN, CDR2 SVGIG, per germline (reference sequence). The J segment lost 0 bases and the V segment lost 3 bases, leaving 7 bases of the junction unmatched. Written as DNA, the CDR3 is TGTGCCTGGAGACTCCGGGACAGGGGAATGAACACTGAAGCTTTCTTT. Translated, it gives CAWRLRDRGMNTEAFF.

The gene calls are TRBV6-6 and TRBJ2-5; 10 bases are shared with TRBD2. The germline gives CDR1 MNHNY, CDR2 SVGAGI (reference sequence). J lost 4 bases, V lost 0 bases, and 2 bases had no gene match. CDR3 size: 15 residues. This CDR3 reads CASSYSSSGRETQYF. CDR3 bases: TGTGCCAGCAGTTACTCGTCTAGCGGGAGAGAGACCCAGTACTTC.

This chain links TRBV27 with TRBJ2-7; 9 nucleotides agree with TRBD2. This CDR3 contains 14 residues. Germline V gene sequence: CDR1 MNHEY, CDR2 SMNVEV (reference sequence). V gave up 6 bases and J gave up 13 bases; unmatched junction bases: 16. CDR3 nucleotides: TGTGCCAGCAGGGTCCTAGCGGGATTCGAAAGGATTTACTTC. This codes for CASRVLAGFERIYF.